This paragraph reports one TCR beta chain. This sample is drawn from a study of blood T cell repertoires in COVID-19. Participants spanned ages roughly 18 to 90 years and resided in roughly 22 US areas. The repertoire was sequenced with immunoSEQ multiplex PCR; TCRdb's copy has only in-frame clones and lacks some. The sample consists of roughly 330,000 clones, 87% of them appearing once. V lost 4 bases to trimming and J lost 8 bases; unmatched junction nucleotides: 4. Germline CDR1 is WNHNN and CDR2 is SYGVQD (reference sequence). This CDR3 contains 12 residues. The sequence was collected from a woman in her twenties or thirties who had recovered from COVID-19. The J gene is TRBJ1-2, the V gene TRBV10-1; TRBD1 agrees at 7 bases. Sample: PBMCs or T cells enriched from blood (not recorded which). For the CDR3, the DNA is TGCGCCAGCAGTGGGATACAGGGGGGCTACACCTTC. Residues: CASSGIQGGYTF.